This TCR beta chain was sequenced in a study of T cell changes during pregnancy in multiple sclerosis. Sequencing was performed with immunoSEQ multiplex PCR; in TCRdb, only in-frame clones are kept and a portion is missing. The table shows 30,000 to 40,000 clones, with approximately 90% occurring only once. There are 14 residues in the CDR3. Trimming removed 2 bases from V and 6 bases from J; junction bases left unmatched: 4. CDR1 is LNHDA and CDR2 is SQIVND in the germline V gene (reference sequence). The V and J genes are TRBV19 and TRBJ1-5; 7 positions match TRBD1. Sequenced material: CD8+ T cells from peripheral blood mononuclear cells, taken in the third trimester of pregnancy. The source of this sequence is a female donor with multiple sclerosis, enrolled in a pregnancy study. The CDR3 sequence: CASSIPGQLQPQHF. The CDR3 nucleotides are TGTGCCAGTAGTATACCGGGACAGCTTCAGCCCCAGCATTTT.